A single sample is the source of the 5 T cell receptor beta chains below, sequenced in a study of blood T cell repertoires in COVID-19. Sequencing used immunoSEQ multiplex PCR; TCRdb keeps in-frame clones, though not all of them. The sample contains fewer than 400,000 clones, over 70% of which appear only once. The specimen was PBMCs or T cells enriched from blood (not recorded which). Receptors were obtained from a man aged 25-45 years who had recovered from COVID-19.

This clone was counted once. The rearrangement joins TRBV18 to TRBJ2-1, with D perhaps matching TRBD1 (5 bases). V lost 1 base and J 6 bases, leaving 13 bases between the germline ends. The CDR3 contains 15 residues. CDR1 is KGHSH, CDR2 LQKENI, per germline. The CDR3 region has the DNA TGTGCCAGCTCACCACGCGAAGGCAGGGCCAATGAGCAGTTCTTC. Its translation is CASSPREGRANEQFF.

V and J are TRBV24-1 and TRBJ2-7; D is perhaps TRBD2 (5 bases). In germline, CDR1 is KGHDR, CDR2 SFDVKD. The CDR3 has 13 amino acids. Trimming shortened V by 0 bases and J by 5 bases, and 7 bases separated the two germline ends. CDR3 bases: TGTGCCACCAGTGATTTGACCGGGGACGAGCAGTACTTC. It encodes CATSDLTGDEQYF.

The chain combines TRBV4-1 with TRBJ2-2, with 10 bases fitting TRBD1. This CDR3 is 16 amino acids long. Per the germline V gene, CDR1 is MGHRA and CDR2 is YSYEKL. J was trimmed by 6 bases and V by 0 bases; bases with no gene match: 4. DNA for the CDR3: TGCGCCAGCAGCCAAGACGGGACAGGGGTGCCCGGGGAGCTGTTTTTT. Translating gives CASSQDGTGVPGELFF.

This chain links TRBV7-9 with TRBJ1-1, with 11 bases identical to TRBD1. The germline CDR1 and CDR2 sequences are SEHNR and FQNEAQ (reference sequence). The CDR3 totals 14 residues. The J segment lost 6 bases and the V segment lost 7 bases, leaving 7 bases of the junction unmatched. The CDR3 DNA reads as TGTGCCAGCACCCTGGACAGGGGGCTTTCTGAAGCTTTCTTT. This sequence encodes CASTLDRGLSEAFF.

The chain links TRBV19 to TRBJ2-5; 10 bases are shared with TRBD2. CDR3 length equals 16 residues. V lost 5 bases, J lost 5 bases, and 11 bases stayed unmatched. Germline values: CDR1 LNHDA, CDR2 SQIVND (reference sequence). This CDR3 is CASSFLAGELMETQYF. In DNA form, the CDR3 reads TGTGCCAGTAGTTTTCTAGCGGGGGAGCTCATGGAGACCCAGTACTTC.